Listed here are 29 T cell receptor beta chains from one sample, sequenced in a study of response to subunit inactivated influenza vaccine. MiXCR, run by TCRdb on the RT-PCR reads, gives a single entry per CDR3 protein. The profile shows roughly 780,000 distinct CDR3 sequences, under 20% of them singletons. The specimen was PBMCs from blood, collected 4 to 6 days after vaccination. These receptors were taken from a man in his fifties or sixties who received an inactivated influenza vaccine.

This clonotype has just a few counts. This rearrangement joins TRBV7-2 to TRBJ1-3; D is uncertain. CDR3 length equals 13 residues. Deletions cut 6 bases from V and 4 bases from J, with 10 bases between. Germline V CDR1 and CDR2: SGHTA, FQGNSA. CDR3 in DNA: TGTGCCAGCAGTTCGCTGACAGGAAACACCATATATTTT. Residues: CASSSLTGNTIYF. Combining the CDR3 with reference TRBV7-2 and TRBJ1-3 gives the whole variable domain GAGVSQSPSNKVTEKGKDVELRCDPISGHTALYWYRQSLGQGLEFLIYFQGNSAPDKSGLPSDRFSAERTGGSVSTLTIQRTQQEDSAVYLCASSSLTGNTIYFGEGSWLTVV.

This clonotype was detected ten times or more. The chain combines TRBV6-5 with TRBJ1-4; no definite D call. V was pared by 0 bases and J by 8 bases, with 4 bases between. Germline V lookup: CDR1 MNHEY, CDR2 SVGAGI. This CDR3 comprises 12 residues. CDR3 bases: TGTGCCAGCAGTTACTCCGGGGAAAAACTGTTTTTT. This encodes CASSYSGEKLFF.

In this sample, this clonotype turned up many times. This chain uses TRBV12-3 or TRBV12-4 with TRBJ2-7, with 10 positions matching TRBD1. V was pared by 7 bases and J by 5 bases, with 11 bases of the junction left unmatched. The CDR3 is 15 residues long. The CDR3 here is CASTSERDRGNEQYF. The DNA for the CDR3 is TGTGCCAGCACCTCCGAAAGGGACAGGGGAAACGAGCAGTACTTC.

The J gene is TRBJ1-5, the V gene TRBV20-1, with 8 bases matching TRBD1. The CDR3 spans 16 residues. V was clipped by 6 bases and J by 0 bases; unmatched bases: 10. Germline assignment: CDR1 DFQATT and CDR2 SNEGSKA (reference sequence). CDR3 sequence reads: CSAVGQVIFSNQPQHF. CDR3 in DNA: TGCAGTGCGGTGGGACAGGTGATCTTTAGCAATCAGCCCCAGCATTTT.

V usage is TRBV6-5 and J usage is TRBJ2-5, with D possibly TRBD2 on 6 matching bases. The CDR3 is 16 residues long. Germline-derived CDR1 and CDR2 are MNHEY and SVGAGI. V lost 3 bases and J 10 bases, leaving 24 bases between the germline ends. CDR3 protein: CASSYDPGLPRQIQYF. DNA for the CDR3: TGTGCCAGCAGTTATGACCCCGGACTACCGAGGCAGATCCAGTACTTC.

The chain has TRBV7-9 and TRBJ2-3, with D unresolved. The CDR3 consists of 15 residues. Germline lookup yields CDR1 SEHNR and CDR2 FQNEAQ (reference sequence). V was pared by 1 base and J by 6 bases, with 14 bases between. The CDR3 DNA reads TGTGCCAGCAGCTTAGGCGGCGTTTTGGGGGATACGCAGTATTTT. The encoded protein is CASSLGGVLGDTQYF.

This clonotype was picked up a small number of times. As DNA, the CDR3 is TGTGCCAGCAGTTCCTTTCCACAGGGAGGCTACGAGCAGTACTTC. Its translation is CASSSFPQGGYEQYF. The V and J genes are TRBV6-5 and TRBJ2-7; D is possibly TRBD1 or TRBD2 (6 bases each). The V gene lost 4 bases and the J gene lost 3 bases, with 16 bases spanning the gap. CDR1 MNHEY and CDR2 SVGAGI come from the germline V gene. This CDR3 has 15 residues.

The V gene is TRBV6-5, the J gene TRBJ2-7, with 8 bases that match TRBD2. The CDR3 spans 16 residues. Germline trimming cut 0 bases from V and 2 bases from J; bases unmatched to any gene: 6. CDR1 MNHEY and CDR2 SVGAGI come from the germline V gene. CDR3 in amino acids: CASSYSFPAGAYEQYF. The CDR3 coding sequence is TGTGCCAGCAGTTACTCGTTCCCAGCGGGGGCCTACGAGCAGTACTTC.

V gene TRBV19 combines with J gene TRBJ2-1, with D possibly being TRBD1 (6 bases). V was shortened by 4 bases and J by 4 bases, with 11 bases between the two germline ends. The CDR3 length is 14 residues. Germline V gene sequence: CDR1 LNHDA, CDR2 SQIVND (reference sequence). CDR3 DNA: TGTGCCAGTAGTAACAGGGAAATTTACAATGAGCAGTTCTTC. As protein: CASSNREIYNEQFF.

The chain couples TRBV10-3 to TRBJ2-5; D may be TRBD2 (5 bases). Deletions cut 6 bases from V and 5 bases from J, with 13 bases between. Germline values: CDR1 ENHRY, CDR2 SYGVKD. The CDR3 has 13 residues. CDR3 DNA sequence: TGTGCCATCAGAGAGGGCGGGCGGGAGACCCAGTACTTC. Translation gives CAIREGGRETQYF.

This chain links TRBV5-1 with TRBJ2-3; 8 nucleotides match TRBD2. Looked up from germline, CDR1 is SGHRS and CDR2 is YFSETQ. This CDR3 spans 13 amino acids. J was trimmed by 6 bases and V by 7 bases; bases with no gene match: 7. CDR3 sequence (DNA): TGCGCCAGCGCGGCGGGGGGCCAGGATACGCAGTATTTT. Translation: CASAAGGQDTQYF.

This rearrangement joins TRBV11-2 to TRBJ1-4; no firm D call. V gave up 3 bases and J gave up 7 bases, with 18 bases separating them. The CDR3 spans 16 residues. Germline CDR1 reads SGHAT; CDR2 reads FQNNGV. This CDR3 reads CASSFNIGRRGEKLFF. The CDR3 DNA sequence: TGTGCCAGCAGCTTTAATATCGGACGACGGGGTGAAAAACTGTTTTTT. Variable domain in full (rest from reference TRBV11-2 and TRBJ1-4): EAGVAQSPRYKIIEKRQSVAFWCNPISGHATLYWYQQILGQGPKLLIQFQNNGVVDDSQLPKDRFSAERLKGVDSTLKIQPAKLEDSAVYLCASSFNIGRRGEKLFFGSGTQLSVL.

The chain couples TRBV7-2 to TRBJ1-6; D not certain. This CDR3 comprises 16 residues. The V gene's germline CDR1 is SGHTA and CDR2 FQGNSA. V dropped 3 bases and J dropped 6 bases, with 15 bases sitting between them. The CDR3 coding sequence is TGTGCCAGCAGCTTTTTAGCCGGAGGGAGTAATTCACCCCTCCACTTT. Protein: CASSFLAGGSNSPLHF.

The rearrangement links TRBV5-1 to TRBJ2-4, with a tentative D call TRBD1 (6 bases). The CDR3 extends over 12 amino acids. Trimming pared 3 bases from V and 10 bases from J, leaving 11 bases between. Per germline, CDR1 SGHRS and CDR2 YFSETQ. Here the CDR3 DNA reads TGCGCCAGCAGCTCGGAAGGGACAATTCAGTACTTC. Its translation: CASSSEGTIQYF.

The CDR3 DNA reads as TGTGCCAGCAGCGGCCGGGACACCCGCTCTTCACCCCTCCACTTT. Amino acids: CASSGRDTRSSPLHF. This rearrangement joins TRBV7-2 to TRBJ1-6; possibly TRBD1 for D (6 bases). With 5 bases removed from V and 9 bases from J, the gap between germline ends came to 17 bases. The CDR3 has 15 amino acids. Germline V gene data show CDR1 as SGHTA and CDR2 as FQGNSA. Complete variable domain (other parts from reference TRBV7-2 and TRBJ1-6): GAGVSQSPSNKVTEKGKDVELRCDPISGHTALYWYRQSLGQGLEFLIYFQGNSAPDKSGLPSDRFSAERTGGSVSTLTIQRTQQEDSAVYLCASSGRDTRSSPLHFGNGTRLTVT.

The V and J genes are TRBV7-9 and TRBJ2-3; D is perhaps TRBD2 (5 bases). V lost 1 base and J lost 7, with 15 bases in between. There are 15 residues in the CDR3. Germline CDR1 and CDR2: SEHNR and FQNEAQ (reference sequence). DNA for the CDR3: TGTGCCAGCAGCTTAGATGGGATCGCGGGCAATACGCAGTATTTT. Residues: CASSLDGIAGNTQYF.

The chain has TRBV28 and TRBJ2-1; no firm D call. CDR3 length: 15 amino acids. Germline V gene sequence: CDR1 MDHEN, CDR2 SYDVKM. The V gene lost 3 bases and the J gene lost 9 bases, with 18 bases spanning the gap. The CDR3, as DNA: TGTGCCAGCAGTTTCCCCCCTATACATTCGCTTGAGCAGTTCTTC. Amino acids: CASSFPPIHSLEQFF. The whole variable domain, filled in from reference TRBV28 and TRBJ2-1, reads DVKVTQSSRYLVKRTGEKVFLECVQDMDHENMFWYRQDPGLGLRLIYFSYDVKMKEKGDIPEGYSVSREKKERFSLILESASTNQTSMYLCASSFPPIHSLEQFFGPGTRLTVL.

The chain has TRBV6-1 and TRBJ2-5; a possible D gene is TRBD1 (6 bases). The germline V and J ends were trimmed by 0 bases and 5 bases, with 10 bases remaining between them. Germline CDR1 MNHNS, CDR2 SASEGT. CDR3 length: 14 residues. CDR3 amino acids: CASSEAGQGETQYF. CDR3 DNA sequence: TGTGCCAGCAGTGAAGCGGGTCAGGGGGAGACCCAGTACTTC.

This clonotype was seen a handful of times. The chain uses TRBV5-1 and TRBJ2-3; 8 bases align to TRBD2. V lost 7 bases and J lost 2; bases outside the gene matches: 9. Germline V gene lookup returns CDR1 SGHRS and CDR2 YFSETQ. The CDR3 is 15 residues long. Written as DNA, the CDR3 is TGCGCCAGCCGGCGGGAGGCCCAAGACACAGATACGCAGTATTTT. This encodes CASRREAQDTDTQYF. The full variable domain, completed using reference TRBV5-1 and TRBJ2-3, is KAGVTQTPRYLIKTRGQQVTLSCSPISGHRSVSWYQQTPGQGLQFLFEYFSETQRNKGNFPGRFSGRQFSNSRSEMNVSTLELGDSALYLCASRREAQDTDTQYFGPGTRLTVL.

This clonotype was seen a few times. Here the CDR3 reads CASSHLGQPTDTQYF. The CDR3 bases are TGTGCCAGCAGCCACTTGGGACAACCCACAGATACGCAGTATTTT. The chain recombines TRBV6-1 with TRBJ2-3; TRBD1 is a possible D gene (6 bases). The V gene's germline CDR1 is MNHNS and CDR2 SASEGT. The CDR3 runs 15 residues. The V end lost 6 bases, the J end lost 2 bases, and 15 bases lay between the germline ends.

This chain uses TRBV11-2 with TRBJ2-4, with D unresolved. Germline CDR1 SGHAT, CDR2 FQNNGV. The V end was cut by 3 bases, the J end by 1 base, with 16 bases between. The CDR3 totals 17 residues. The CDR3 sequence is CASSLYQRSGAKNIQYF. DNA of the CDR3: TGTGCCAGCAGCTTGTATCAGCGATCCGGGGCCAAAAACATTCAGTACTTC. Looking up the rest from reference TRBV11-2 and TRBJ2-4 gives the full variable domain: EAGVAQSPRYKIIEKRQSVAFWCNPISGHATLYWYQQILGQGPKLLIQFQNNGVVDDSQLPKDRFSAERLKGVDSTLKIQPAKLEDSAVYLCASSLYQRSGAKNIQYFGAGTRLSVL.

This clonotype was detected ten times or more. The chain has TRBV6-1 and TRBJ1-6; no definite D call. With 4 bases removed from V and 10 bases from J, the gap between germline ends came to 17 bases. Germline assignment: CDR1 MNHNS and CDR2 SASEGT. The CDR3 spans 15 residues. The CDR3 bases are TGTGCCAGCAGTGTAACCGGGATCTATGACTCACCCCTCCACTTT. Its translation: CASSVTGIYDSPLHF.

This clonotype was seen only a few times. The chain combines TRBV5-1 with TRBJ1-1, with 10 bases identical to TRBD1. This CDR3 spans 15 amino acids. With V trimmed by 0 bases and J by 5 bases, 4 bases remained unmatched. The germline gives CDR1 SGHRS, CDR2 YFSETQ. The CDR3 is CASSLVGTGETEAFF. Written as DNA, the CDR3 is TGCGCCAGCAGCTTGGTTGGGACAGGGGAGACTGAAGCTTTCTTT.

This rearrangement joins TRBV12-3 or TRBV12-4 to TRBJ1-1, with D maybe TRBD1 (5 bases). This CDR3 region has 13 residues. With 4 bases removed from V and 4 bases from J, the gap between germline ends came to 10 bases. The CDR3 region has the DNA TGTGCCAGCAGTTCTCCAGGGCTCACTGAAGCTTTCTTT. Translating gives CASSSPGLTEAFF.

Only a few counts were recorded for this clonotype. The CDR3 DNA is TGTGCCAGCAGTTTAGGGGGGGTAGAGATTAACACCGGGGAGCTGTTTTTT. Protein: CASSLGGVEINTGELFF. The V and J genes are TRBV12-3 or TRBV12-4 and TRBJ2-2; D is possibly TRBD2 (6 bases). This CDR3 has 17 residues. Trimming removed 1 base at V and 2 bases at J, with 14 bases between.

The V and J genes are TRBV5-6 and TRBJ2-6; 7 positions agree with TRBD1. J lost 2 bases, V lost 4 bases, and 6 bases had no gene match. This CDR3 is 16 amino acids long. Germline V CDR1 and CDR2: SGHDT, YYEEEE. The CDR3 DNA sequence: TGTGCCAGCAGCCAGTGGACAGGTGCTGGGGCCAACGTCCTGACTTTC. Its translation: CASSQWTGAGANVLTF.

This clonotype was recorded once. The rearrangement joins TRBV25-1 to TRBJ2-3; 7 bases fit TRBD2. There are 13 residues in the CDR3. V lost 8 bases and J lost 2; bases outside the gene matches: 4. The V gene's germline CDR1 is MGHDK and CDR2 SYGVNS. CDR3 DNA sequence: TGTGCCAGCGAGAGGGACTACACAGATACGCAGTATTTT. As protein: CASERDYTDTQYF.

V is TRBV24-1 and J is TRBJ2-7; 9 bases agree with TRBD1. The CDR3 consists of 15 residues. Germline V lookup: CDR1 KGHDR, CDR2 SFDVKD. J was trimmed by 2 bases and V by 3 bases; bases with no gene match: 4. The CDR3 nucleotides read TGTGCCACCAGTGATCCCGGGACAGGGACCTACGAGCAGTACTTC. Amino acids: CATSDPGTGTYEQYF.

The chain is built from TRBV11-2 and TRBJ2-7; TRBD2 is a possible D gene (5 bases). The CDR3 covers 17 residues. CDR1 is SGHAT, CDR2 FQNNGV, per germline. Trimming removed 2 bases at V and 5 bases at J, with 22 bases between. The CDR3 region has the DNA TGTGCCAGCAGCTTACAACCCCCGGGGATGGCGGACCACGAGCAGTACTTC. It yields the protein CASSLQPPGMADHEQYF.